This entry lists 5 T cell receptor beta chains sequenced from one sample in a study of blood T cell repertoires in COVID-19. TCRdb keeps only in-frame clones here, not all; method: immunoSEQ multiplex PCR. The sample contains 79,000 or so clones, around 86% of which appear only once. Sequenced: peripheral blood. The receptors here all came from a human donor in a cohort sampled during active COVID-19.

This clone has a single count. The J gene is TRBJ2-7, the V gene TRBV4-2; possibly TRBD2 for D (6 bases). With 0 bases removed from V and 5 bases from J, the gap between germline ends came to 14 bases. Germline V gene sequence: CDR1 LGHNA, CDR2 YNFKEQ. The CDR3 consists of 15 residues. CDR3 loop: CASSQDQRASDEQYF. Written as DNA, the CDR3 is TGTGCCAGCAGCCAAGATCAGAGGGCTAGCGACGAGCAGTACTTC.

This sequence joins TRBV11-2 and TRBJ2-2; 7 bases align to TRBD1. There are 15 residues in the CDR3. Losses at the gene ends were 4 bases for V and 3 bases for J; bases not matched to a gene: 5. Germline CDR1 is SGHAT and CDR2 is FQNNGV. CDR3 loop: CASSSQGVYTGELFF. The CDR3 DNA reads TGTGCCAGCAGCTCCCAGGGGGTTTACACCGGGGAGCTGTTTTTT.

This clone was recorded at least ten times. V usage is TRBV19 and J usage is TRBJ1-6, with TRBD1 matching over 7 bases. The CDR3 extends over 14 amino acids. The trim removed 5 bases at V and 4 bases at J, leaving 2 bases unmatched. Per germline, CDR1 LNHDA and CDR2 SQIVND (reference sequence). CDR3 coding DNA: TGTGCCAGTAGTGGGACAGCTTATAATTCACCCCTCCACTTT. Its protein is CASSGTAYNSPLHF.

CDR3 sequence reads: CASMPDTNYGYTF. As DNA, the CDR3 is TGTGCCAGCATGCCGGACACGAACTATGGCTACACCTTC. V gene TRBV2 combines with J gene TRBJ1-2, with TRBD1 as a possible D gene (5 bases). The CDR3 runs to 13 residues. Germline-derived CDR1 and CDR2 are SNHLY and FYNNEI. The V gene lost 7 bases and the J gene lost 2 bases, with 11 bases spanning the gap. Supplemented by reference TRBV2 and TRBJ1-2, the full variable domain reads EPEVTQTPSHQVTQMGQEVILRCVPISNHLYFYWYRQILGQKVEFLVSFYNNEISEKSEIFDDQFSVERPDGSNFTLKIRSTKLEDSAMYFCASMPDTNYGYTFGSGTRLTVV.

This chain links TRBV11-3 with TRBJ1-1; TRBD1 is a possible D gene (6 bases). The germline V gene encodes CDR1 SGHNT and CDR2 YENEEA. V lost 5 bases, J lost 1 base, and 17 bases lay in between. This CDR3 has 16 amino acids. CDR3 residues: CASSPHRTGPNTEAFF. Written as DNA, the CDR3 is TGTGCCAGCAGCCCCCACCGTACAGGGCCGAACACTGAAGCTTTCTTT.